This record covers a single TCR beta chain. What it binds is not known. The data belong to a study of CD8 T cells in Susac syndrome. Study outcomes and limitations: Among people with Susac, CD8+ clonal expansion was greatest in TEMRA cells and active patients.

CD8+ and CD4+ T cells from blood underwent TCR beta sequencing. An input of roughly 0.5 to 1 ug of RNA was subjected to reverse transcription using random hexamers. With immunoSEQ multiplex PCR, TCR beta CDR3 was amplified across 54 Vbeta and 13 Jbeta. MiXCR was run by TCRdb on the immunoSEQ multiplex PCR reads, yielding one entry per CDR3 protein. The sample shows 120,000 or so distinct CDR3 sequences, 90% to 95% of them seen only once. CDR1 is SGDLS, CDR2 YYNGEE, per germline. The CDR3 covers 16 residues. Trimming removed 0 bases from V and 5 bases from J, with 16 bases in between. The sample consisted of CD8+ T cells from PBMCs. This clonotype was obtained from a human donor with Susac syndrome. The V gene is TRBV9, the J gene TRBJ2-3; D may match TRBD1 or TRBD2 (5 bases each). The CDR3 region is CASSVAEGSGGDTQYF. Written as DNA, the CDR3 is TGTGCCAGCAGCGTAGCGGAAGGGAGTGGGGGAGATACGCAGTATTTT.